Listed here are 5 T cell receptor beta chains from one sample, sequenced in a study of radiotherapy plus CTLA-4 blockade in lung cancer. Clones were read by immunoSEQ multiplex PCR, and TCRdb kept only the in-frame ones, dropping some. The table includes around 59,000 clones, about three quarters detected once. Source: peripheral blood, taken from a patient treated with radiotherapy plus ipilimumab. Receptor source: a human donor with non-small cell lung cancer who had a partial response to radiotherapy plus ipilimumab.

The CDR3 nucleotides read TGTGCCAGCAACCGGGGGGGTAACACTGAAGCTTTCTTT. This encodes CASNRGGNTEAFF. This chain joins TRBV25-1 and TRBJ1-1; weak D call: TRBD1 (5 bases). CDR1 is MGHDK and CDR2 is SYGVNS in the germline V gene. The CDR3 loop spans 13 amino acids. V lost 7 bases to trimming and J lost 2 bases, with 11 bases between them. Variable domain in full (rest from reference TRBV25-1 and TRBJ1-1): EADIYQTPRYLVIGTGKKITLECSQTMGHDKMYWYQQDPGMELHLIHYSYGVNSTEKGDLSSESTVSRIRTEHFPLTLESARPSHTSQYLCASNRGGNTEAFFGQGTRLTVV.

The chain couples TRBV5-6 to TRBJ1-1, with D perhaps TRBD1 (5 bases). The CDR3 extends over 14 amino acids. V lost 1 base to trimming and J lost 3 bases, with 10 bases between them. Germline CDR1 is SGHDT and CDR2 is YYEEEE. Here the CDR3 DNA reads TGTGCCAGCAGCTTGAGGGGACTGTACACTGAAGCTTTCTTT. Translating it yields CASSLRGLYTEAFF.

J is TRBJ2-5 and V is TRBV9; the match to TRBD2 covers 11 bases. Germline-derived CDR1 and CDR2 are SGDLS and YYNGEE. The junction had 9 bases not matched to a gene; V was cut back by 6 bases and J by 5 bases. This CDR3 has 15 amino acids. CDR3 sequence (DNA): TGTGCCAGCACCTTTAGCGGGGGGGCTAGTGAGACCCAGTACTTC. This sequence encodes CASTFSGGASETQYF.

The chain carries TRBV5-6 and TRBJ2-7, with TRBD1 as a possible D gene (5 bases). This CDR3 has 17 amino acids. V lost 7 bases to trimming and J lost 1 base, with 24 bases between them. Germline V gene data show CDR1 as SGHDT and CDR2 as YYEEEE. The CDR3, as DNA: TGTGCCAGCCAGTTCCAATTGTCAGGGCTTGGGTCCTACGAGCAGTACTTC. Amino acid sequence: CASQFQLSGLGSYEQYF. The whole variable domain, remainder taken from reference TRBV5-6 and TRBJ2-7, is DAGVTQSPTHLIKTRGQQVTLRCSPKSGHDTVSWYQQALGQGPQFIFQYYEEEERQRGNFPDRFSGHQFPNYSSELNVNALLLGDSALYLCASQFQLSGLGSYEQYFGPGTRLTVT.

The chain combines TRBV15 with TRBJ2-1, with D uncertain. Trimming removed 1 base at V and 3 bases at J, with 4 bases between. The CDR3 length is 13 residues. CDR1 is LNHNV and CDR2 is YYDKDF in the germline V gene (reference sequence). The CDR3 nucleotides are TGTGCCACCAGCAGAGGAGGCTACAATGAGCAGTTCTTC. It yields the protein CATSRGGYNEQFF. Combining the CDR3 with reference TRBV15 and TRBJ2-1 gives the whole variable domain DAMVIQNPRYQVTQFGKPVTLSCSQTLNHNVMYWYQQKSSQAPKLLFHYYDKDFNNEADTPDNFQSRRPNTSFCFLDIRSPGLGDTAMYLCATSRGGYNEQFFGPGTRLTVL.